These 31 T cell receptor beta chains share one sample of origin, sequenced in a study of cytomegalovirus exposure and HLA in healthy donors. Assay: immunoSEQ multiplex PCR; the TCRdb copy retains only in-frame clones and omits some. The sample lists about 200,000 clones, about 79% occurring once. Sequencing was done on a sample of PBMCs. The receptors derive from a woman aged 25-40 years in good health and CMV-seropositive.

V is TRBV6-1 and J is TRBJ2-3; possibly TRBD2 for D (5 bases). The V end was cut by 5 bases, the J end by 6 bases, with 9 bases between. The CDR3 runs 12 residues. Germline CDR1 MNHNS, CDR2 SASEGT. This CDR3 is CASSRTGDTQYF. DNA for the CDR3: TGTGCCAGCAGTCGGACGGGGGATACGCAGTATTTT.

For this clone: One end of the junction does not line up with germline, which may come from a read error. This rearrangement joins TRBV28 to TRBJ2-7; the D gene is possibly TRBD2 (5 bases). The CDR3 extends over 14 amino acids. Per germline, CDR1 MDHEN and CDR2 SYDVKM. This chain's CDR3 is CATDTVSSSHEQYF. In DNA, the CDR3 is TGTGCCACCGACACCGTTTCTAGCTCCCACGAGCAGTACTTC. The complete variable domain, with remaining parts taken from reference TRBV28 and TRBJ2-7, reads DVKVTQSSRYLVKRTGEKVFLECVQDMDHENMFWYRQDPGLGLRLIYFSYDVKMKEKGDIPEGYSVSREKKERFSLILESASTNQTSMYLCATDTVSSSHEQYFGPGTRLTVT.

The chain employs TRBV7-8 and TRBJ2-3; 10 positions agree with TRBD2. The germline gives CDR1 SGHVS, CDR2 FQNEAQ. The junction had 4 bases not matched to a gene; V was cut back by 5 bases and J by 5 bases. The CDR3 has 14 amino acids. The chain's CDR3 is CASSTRLAGDTQYF. DNA of the CDR3: TGTGCCAGCAGCACTCGACTAGCGGGAGATACGCAGTATTTT.

CDR3 coding DNA: TGTGCCAGCAGCTTAGCGTTGGCCCTAGCGGGAGGGATAGCCAAAAACATTCAGTACTTC. Protein: CASSLALALAGGIAKNIQYF. The chain joins TRBV7-2 to TRBJ2-4, with TRBD2 matching over 12 bases. In germline, CDR1 is SGHTA, CDR2 FQGNSA. The ends lost 0 bases at V and 0 bases at J; junction bases unmatched: 9. This CDR3 is built from 20 residues.

The rearrangement joins TRBV7-6 to TRBJ2-1, with 10 bases fitting TRBD1. From germline, CDR1 is SGHVS and CDR2 FNYEAQ. CDR3 length: 15 residues. V was clipped by 2 bases and J by 6 bases; unmatched bases: 4. The CDR3 loop is CASSLWGQGINEQFF. The CDR3 bases are TGTGCCAGCAGCTTATGGGGACAGGGGATCAATGAGCAGTTCTTC.

The CDR3 nucleotides are TGTGCCTGGAGTACCTACGGCGGAACTAATGAAAAACTGTTTTTT. Its protein is CAWSTYGGTNEKLFF. V gene TRBV30 combines with J gene TRBJ1-4, with D unresolved. Germline CDR1 reads GTSNPN; CDR2 reads SVGIG (reference sequence). This CDR3 spans 15 amino acids. The ends were cut back, 2 bases at V and 1 base at J, with 11 bases in the middle.

The J gene is TRBJ1-1, the V gene TRBV30; the D is unclear. The CDR3 consists of 12 residues. The germline V gene encodes CDR1 GTSNPN and CDR2 SVGIG (reference sequence). V was cut by 1 base and J by 6 bases, with 9 bases left in between. The CDR3 nucleotides read TGTGCCTGGAGTGGTATAAGCGCTGAAGCTTTCTTT. Its protein product is CAWSGISAEAFF.

The V gene is TRBV6-4, the J gene TRBJ2-2; 10 positions match TRBD2. The CDR3 is 16 amino acids. J lost 3 bases, V lost 4 bases, and 5 bases had no gene match. In germline, CDR1 is MRHNA, CDR2 SNTAGT. This CDR3 is CASSALGTSDTGELFF. DNA of the CDR3: TGTGCCAGCAGTGCCCTTGGGACTAGCGACACCGGGGAGCTGTTTTTT.

The rearrangement uses TRBV15 and TRBJ2-4; D is ambiguous. V lost 8 bases and J lost 0, with 17 bases in between. CDR3 length equals 16 residues. Germline CDR1 reads LNHNV; CDR2 reads YYDKDF (reference sequence). CDR3 residues: CATRLTVGLAKNIQYF. Here the CDR3 DNA reads TGTGCCACCCGCCTTACCGTGGGCCTAGCCAAAAACATTCAGTACTTC.

The rearrangement links TRBV28 to TRBJ1-2, with a tentative D call TRBD1 (6 bases). CDR1 MDHEN and CDR2 SYDVKM come from the germline V gene. The CDR3 extends over 14 amino acids. With 3 bases removed from V and 6 bases from J, the gap between germline ends came to 14 bases. CDR3 protein: CASSLSGQTHGYTF. CDR3 DNA sequence: TGTGCCAGCAGTTTGTCTGGACAGACTCATGGCTACACCTTC.

V is TRBV27 and J is TRBJ2-7; maybe TRBD2 (6 bases). V shed 6 bases and J shed 6 bases, with 12 bases lying between them. Germline CDR1 MNHEY, CDR2 SMNVEV (reference sequence). The CDR3 consists of 12 residues. CDR3 sequence reads: CASRSRDSEQYF. In DNA form, the CDR3 reads TGTGCCAGCAGGTCCAGGGACTCCGAGCAGTACTTC.

The chain has TRBV5-6 and TRBJ2-2, with 9 bases lining up with TRBD2. The V gene end was trimmed by 6 bases and the J gene end by 5 bases; junction bases not matched to a gene: 11. The V gene's germline CDR1 is SGHDT and CDR2 YYEEEE. The CDR3 contains 16 residues. Written as DNA, the CDR3 is TGTGCCAGCACCCGGGGGCTAGCGGGACGGACCGGGGAGCTGTTTTTT. It is translated as CASTRGLAGRTGELFF.

The chain joins TRBV27 to TRBJ1-4, with 7 positions matching TRBD1. The CDR3 is 15 residues long. Losses at the gene ends were 7 bases for V and 5 bases for J; bases not matched to a gene: 10. Germline CDR1 MNHEY, CDR2 SMNVEV (reference sequence). The CDR3 protein is CASKGQGQLNEKLFF. Written as DNA, the CDR3 is TGTGCCAGCAAGGGTCAGGGACAGTTAAATGAAAAACTGTTTTTT.

Concerning this clone itself: At the DNA level, this CDR3 is encoded by other sequences in the same sample as well. The gene calls are TRBV5-1 and TRBJ2-5; D is ambiguous. CDR1 is SGHRS and CDR2 is YFSETQ in the germline V gene. The V and J ends lost 0 bases and 5 bases respectively, with 5 bases between them. CDR3 length equals 12 residues. CDR3 DNA: TGCGCCAGCAGCTTGGATCGGGAGACCCAGTACTTC. The encoded protein is CASSLDRETQYF.

The V gene is TRBV29-1, the J gene TRBJ1-2, with D tentatively TRBD1 (6 bases). The CDR3 contains 14 residues. Trimming took 6 bases from V and 8 from J, leaving 22 bases between them. Germline loops: CDR1 SQVTM, CDR2 ANQGSEA. The CDR3 bases are TGCAGCGTACCAAACAGGGTTTCGTTCGGCGGCTACACCTTC. This translates into CSVPNRVSFGGYTF. Full variable domain (missing parts from reference TRBV29-1 and TRBJ1-2): SAVISQKPSRDICQRGTSLTIQCQVDSQVTMMFWYRQQPGQSLTLIATANQGSEATYESGFVIDKFPISRPNLTFSTLTVSNMSPEDSSIYLCSVPNRVSFGGYTFGSGTRLTVV.

This rearrangement joins TRBV29-1 to TRBJ1-3; possibly TRBD1 for D (6 bases). CDR3 length: 14 residues. In germline, CDR1 is SQVTM, CDR2 ANQGSEA. Trimming pared 3 bases from V and 0 bases from J, leaving 9 bases between. The CDR3 region has the DNA TGCAGCGTTGAGACAGGACCCTCTGGAAACACCATATATTTT. Protein sequence: CSVETGPSGNTIYF. Supplemented by reference TRBV29-1 and TRBJ1-3, the full variable domain reads SAVISQKPSRDICQRGTSLTIQCQVDSQVTMMFWYRQQPGQSLTLIATANQGSEATYESGFVIDKFPISRPNLTFSTLTVSNMSPEDSSIYLCSVETGPSGNTIYFGEGSWLTVV.

In its sample, this clone was seen a few times. This chain connects TRBV6-5 to TRBJ1-2; D remains ambiguous. Germline V gene sequence: CDR1 MNHEY, CDR2 SVGAGI. V lost 0 bases and J lost 8, with 10 bases in between. This CDR3 has 13 residues. CDR3 bases: TGTGCCAGCAGTTACTCGTACGGGTTGGGCTACACCTTC. Translating gives CASSYSYGLGYTF.

The chain has TRBV5-1 and TRBJ2-3, with 7 bases fitting TRBD2. The germline V gene has CDR1 SGHRS and CDR2 YFSETQ. The CDR3 loop spans 14 amino acids. The J segment lost 2 bases and the V segment lost 6 bases, leaving 6 bases of the junction unmatched. For the CDR3, the DNA is TGCGCCAGCAACCTCGGGACTAACACAGATACGCAGTATTTT. Amino acid sequence: CASNLGTNTDTQYF.

The V and J genes are TRBV7-8 and TRBJ2-7; D is perhaps TRBD2 (6 bases). Germline lookup yields CDR1 SGHVS and CDR2 FQNEAQ. V was pared by 5 bases and J by 1 base, with 15 bases between. The CDR3 runs 15 residues. CDR3 coding DNA: TGTGCCAGCAGCCGACAAGCGGGCAGGTCCTACGAGCAGTACTTC. Translating it yields CASSRQAGRSYEQYF.

The rearrangement uses TRBV30 and TRBJ2-2, with 8 positions matching TRBD1. Germline lookup yields CDR1 GTSNPN and CDR2 SVGIG (reference sequence). With V trimmed by 5 bases and J by 1 base, 6 bases remained unmatched. The CDR3 extends over 15 amino acids. Here the CDR3 reads CAWGQGTLNTGELFF. CDR3 nucleotides: TGTGCCTGGGGACAGGGTACCCTGAACACCGGGGAGCTGTTTTTT.

The chain carries TRBV9 and TRBJ2-1; 7 positions match TRBD1. The CDR3 runs to 16 residues. Germline assignment: CDR1 SGDLS and CDR2 YYNGEE. V was pared by 4 bases and J by 1 base, with 8 bases of the junction left unmatched. The CDR3 loop is CASSIGQVLSYNEQFF. The CDR3 DNA follows: TGTGCCAGCAGCATCGGACAGGTACTGTCCTACAATGAGCAGTTCTTC.

This clone was seen more than once but under ten times. This rearrangement joins TRBV5-1 to TRBJ2-7; D uncertain. The V gene lost 0 bases and the J gene lost 5 bases, with 15 bases spanning the gap. The germline V gene encodes CDR1 SGHRS and CDR2 YFSETQ. The CDR3 has 15 amino acids. This CDR3 is CASSLDSPNFDEQYF. CDR3 DNA: TGCGCCAGCAGCTTGGACAGCCCCAATTTCGACGAGCAGTACTTC.

This clone was seen just once. V gene TRBV11-3 combines with J gene TRBJ2-7; D is unresolved. Trimming removed 0 bases at V and 5 bases at J, with 8 bases between. Germline loops: CDR1 SGHNT, CDR2 YENEEA. This CDR3 is built from 13 residues. The CDR3, as DNA: TGTGCCAGCAGCTTAGATCGTCAGGACGAGCAGTACTTC. Encoded protein: CASSLDRQDEQYF.

This clone was seen only once. A single base separates this from a much larger clone, so it may be a read error. The chain links TRBV2 to TRBJ2-2; D is possibly TRBD1 (6 bases). Germline V gives CDR1 SNHLY, CDR2 FYNNEI. This CDR3 has 15 residues. V dropped 6 bases and J dropped 6 bases, with 17 bases sitting between them. CDR3 DNA sequence: TGTGCCAGCAGCCCGGACAGCAGAGGTTCCGGGGAGCTGTTTTTT. This codes for CASSPDSRGSGELFF.

The chain couples TRBV2 to TRBJ2-6; the D gene is possibly TRBD1 (6 bases). With 3 bases removed from V and 0 bases from J, the gap between germline ends came to 15 bases. CDR3 length: 18 residues. CDR1 and CDR2 (germline): SNHLY, FYNNEI. CDR3 in DNA: TGTGCCAGCAGTGATTTCAGGACAGTGGCCTCTGGGGCCAACGTCCTGACTTTC. The encoded protein is CASSDFRTVASGANVLTF.

This clone has just a few counts. The rearrangement uses TRBV28 and TRBJ1-2; D might be TRBD1 (6 bases). The germline CDR1 and CDR2 sequences are MDHEN and SYDVKM. V lost 3 bases to trimming and J lost 6 bases, with 14 bases between them. The length of the CDR3 is 14 residues. DNA for the CDR3: TGTGCCAGCAGTTTCGCAGACAGGAGAGATGGCTACACCTTC. Residues: CASSFADRRDGYTF.

This sequence joins TRBV28 and TRBJ1-2, with 7 bases aligning to TRBD1. V shed 10 bases, J shed 4 bases, and the junction held 9 bases outside the gene matches. This CDR3 region has 13 residues. The germline V gene encodes CDR1 MDHEN and CDR2 SYDVKM. The CDR3 DNA sequence: TGTGCCACCTGGGACAGCAGTGCCTATGGCTACACCTTC. Its protein product is CATWDSSAYGYTF.

The J gene is TRBJ2-7, the V gene TRBV19; 7 nucleotides agree with TRBD1. The length of the CDR3 is 16 residues. With 3 bases clipped from V and 1 base from J, the junction kept 9 bases outside the gene matches. Germline V CDR1 and CDR2: LNHDA, SQIVND (reference sequence). In DNA, the CDR3 is TGTGCCAGTAGTATCTCTCACGGGACAGAGTCCTACGAGCAGTACTTC. Its translation is CASSISHGTESYEQYF.

The rearrangement links TRBV5-1 to TRBJ2-7, with a tentative D call TRBD1 (5 bases). Germline-derived CDR1 and CDR2 are SGHRS and YFSETQ. The CDR3 is 17 residues long. V lost 0 bases, J lost 2 bases, and 18 bases lay in between. CDR3 in amino acids: CASSLASGISRAYEQYF. CDR3 DNA: TGCGCCAGCAGCTTGGCTTCAGGGATTAGTAGGGCCTACGAGCAGTACTTC. The whole variable domain, filled in from reference TRBV5-1 and TRBJ2-7, reads KAGVTQTPRYLIKTRGQQVTLSCSPISGHRSVSWYQQTPGQGLQFLFEYFSETQRNKGNFPGRFSGRQFSNSRSEMNVSTLELGDSALYLCASSLASGISRAYEQYFGPGTRLTVT.

The chain uses TRBV5-1 and TRBJ1-1; D remains unclear. Per the germline V gene, CDR1 is SGHRS and CDR2 is YFSETQ. Deletions cut 1 base from V and 5 bases from J, with 12 bases between. The CDR3 has 14 residues. Here the CDR3 reads CASSLIGAGTEAFF. CDR3 DNA sequence: TGCGCCAGCAGCTTGATTGGTGCGGGTACTGAAGCTTTCTTT.

V gene TRBV28 combines with J gene TRBJ1-2, with 9 bases aligning to TRBD1. This CDR3 spans 13 amino acids. V lost 4 bases, J lost 8 bases, and 5 bases stayed unmatched. The germline gives CDR1 MDHEN, CDR2 SYDVKM. The CDR3 is CASSWNRGQGYTF. In DNA form, the CDR3 reads TGTGCCAGCAGTTGGAACAGGGGGCAAGGCTACACCTTC.